The rows below give T cell receptor beta chains drawn from one sample of a study of cytomegalovirus exposure and HLA in healthy donors. TCRdb's table, derived via immunoSEQ multiplex PCR, lists solely in-frame clones and lacks some. This table has around 150,000 clones, roughly 80% appearing once. The sequencing sample was made of PBMCs. Receptors were obtained from a man aged 18 to 35 in good health and CMV-seronegative. CDR3s include the opening cysteine and the closing phenylalanine or tryptophan. The D gene is left open where the match is weak. Some rows mark clone size as missing; the rest say once, few, many or name a class of expanded clone.

-	TRBD2	TRBV19	TRBJ2-3	TGTGCCAGTAGTCCTAGGGTCCTAGCGGGTCAAGGCACAGATACGCAGTATTTT	CASSPRVLAGQGTDTQYF
-	-	TRBV5-5	TRBJ2-7	TGTGCCAGCAGCTTTTCGGGAGCCTACGAGCAGTACTTC	CASSFSGAYEQYF
-	TRBD2	TRBV10-3	TRBJ2-5	TGTGCCATCAGGGCTAGCGGAGGTATGGAGACCCAGTACTTC	CAIRASGGMETQYF
-	TRBD1	TRBV7-9	TRBJ1-3	TGTGCCAGCAGCTTATCAGGGGGCCCTGGAAACACCATATATTTT	CASSLSGGPGNTIYF
-	-	TRBV5-5	TRBJ2-7	TGTGCCAGCAGCTTCGCTTACGGCTCCTACGAGCAGTACTTC	CASSFAYGSYEQYF
-	TRBD2	TRBV10-3	TRBJ2-3	TGTGCCATCAAACCTAGCGGGGGGTACCACACTAGCACAGATACGCAGTATTTT	CAIKPSGGYHTSTDTQYF
-	-	TRBV6-1	TRBJ1-5	TGTGCCAGTAGGTTTGGAGGTCAGCCCCAGCATTTT	CASRFGGQPQHF
-	-	TRBV10-3	TRBJ2-3	TGTGCCATCGGGGGTTTAGGCGGGGAGAATACGCAGTATTTT	CAIGGLGGENTQYF
few	TRBD1	TRBV5-4	TRBJ2-1	TGTGCCAGCAGCCCCGGACAGGGGGCGCAGGTTTACAATGAGCAGTTCTTC	CASSPGQGAQVYNEQFF
few	TRBD1	TRBV6-4	TRBJ2-1	TGTGCCAGCAGCCCCGGGACAGGGGGTAATGAGCAGTTCTTC	CASSPGTGGNEQFF
-	-	TRBV19	TRBJ2-3	TGTGCCAGTAGTCCCCGGACAGTATATAGCACAGATACGCAGTATTTT	CASSPRTVYSTDTQYF
-	TRBD2	TRBV4-3	TRBJ2-1	TGCGCCAGCAGCCAAGATCCTAGCGGGAGTTCCTACAATGAGCAGTTCTTC	CASSQDPSGSSYNEQFF
few	TRBD1	TRBV19	TRBJ1-1	TGTGCCAGTAGTCTAGGCCAGGGGGCGCGTAACACTGAAGCTTTCTTT	CASSLGQGARNTEAFF
-	-	TRBV14	TRBJ2-3	TGTGCCAGCAGCCCACTCCAGGGCCTGAGCACAGATACGCAGTATTTT	CASSPLQGLSTDTQYF
once	-	TRBV28	TRBJ2-7	TGTGCCAGCAGCCCCGACTCGTCCGGCCACGAGCAGTACTTC	CASSPDSSGHEQYF
once	-	TRBV4-1	TRBJ2-7	TGCGCCAGCAGCCAAGTCGCACCGACAGCCCCAGGGACCTACGAGCAGTACTTC	CASSQVAPTAPGTYEQYF
once	-	TRBV28	TRBJ2-2	TGTGCCAGCAGTCTTGGGGGCGAGGCCGGGGAGCTGTTTTTT	CASSLGGEAGELFF
-	TRBD2	TRBV13	TRBJ2-1	TGTGCCAGCAGCTTATCGGCGGGGGGGCCAGGTGAGCAGTTCTTC	CASSLSAGGPGEQFF
-	TRBD2	TRBV7-2	TRBJ2-7	TGTGCCAGCAGCGCCCGACTAGCGGGGGGAAACTACGAGCAGTACTTC	CASSARLAGGNYEQYF
-	TRBD1	TRBV6-5	TRBJ1-2	TGTGCCAGCAGTTACTTCCAGGGGGCGGCCGGCTACACCTTC	CASSYFQGAAGYTF
-	TRBD2	TRBV28	TRBJ2-1	TGTGCCAGCAGTTTGGCCGGACTAGCGGGAGTCGAGGAGCAGTTCTTC	CASSLAGLAGVEEQFF
once	TRBD1	TRBV5-1	TRBJ1-5	TGCGCCAGCAGCCCCGGACAGGGACTTACAGGCAATCAGCCCCAGCATTTT	CASSPGQGLTGNQPQHF
-	-	TRBV19	TRBJ2-2	TGTGCCAGTAGTCCCGGCGGGACAGCGGCACCGTTTGAAGAATCCGGGGAGCTGTTTTTT	CASSPGGTAAPFEESGELFF
once	TRBD1	TRBV18	TRBJ1-2	TGTGCCAGCTCACCCAACAGGGACAGTGGCTACACCTTC	CASSPNRDSGYTF
-	-	TRBV7-8	TRBJ2-1	TGTGCCAGCAGCGAAACAGGGAGCTCCTACAATGAGCAGTTCTTC	CASSETGSSYNEQFF
-	-	TRBV14	TRBJ2-3	TGTGCCAGCAGCCAAGAATTTCCGACAGGTGGTAGCACAGATACGCAGTATTTT	CASSQEFPTGGSTDTQYF
once	-	TRBV7-7	TRBJ2-5	TGTGCCAGCAGCTTAACACAGGACGGGACCCAGTACTTC	CASSLTQDGTQYF
-	TRBD1	TRBV5-1	TRBJ1-1	TGCGCCAGCAGTCCACAGGGGACGACTGAAGCTTTCTTT	CASSPQGTTEAFF
-	-	TRBV2	TRBJ2-5	TGTGCCAGCACGACAGCCGTCCAAGAGACCCAGTACTTC	CASTTAVQETQYF
-	-	TRBV30	TRBJ1-1	TGTGCCTGGAGTACCGAGGGCTCTTACGGGCAAGCTTTCTTT	CAWSTEGSYGQAFF
-	TRBD2	TRBV5-4	TRBJ2-7	TGTGCCAGCAGCTTGCCCTTTTTGAGCGGGAGAAACGAGCAGTACTTC	CASSLPFLSGRNEQYF
-	TRBD2	TRBV28	TRBJ2-7	TGTGCCAGCAGACCCGGGACTAGCGTCTACGAGCAGTACTTC	CASRPGTSVYEQYF
-	-	TRBV27	TRBJ2-2	TGTGCCAGCAGTTTGGAGGCCGGGGAGCTGTTTTTT	CASSLEAGELFF
-	-	TRBV19	TRBJ1-2	TGTGCCAGTAGTATCCCAGATCGGGGGGAAGGTAAAGGAGACTATGGCTACACCTTC	CASSIPDRGEGKGDYGYTF
once	TRBD2	TRBV19	TRBJ2-7	TGTGCCAGTAGTATCCAACTAGCGGGAGTGAACTACGAGCAGTACTTC	CASSIQLAGVNYEQYF
-	TRBD1	TRBV4-2	TRBJ1-5	TGTGCCAGCAGCCAAGATCAGGGGGATCAGCCCCAGCATTTT	CASSQDQGDQPQHF
-	-	TRBV5-5	TRBJ1-1	TGTGCCAGCAGCTTGGGCGGAGGCGGCACTGAAGCTTTCTTT	CASSLGGGGTEAFF
-	-	TRBV5-6	TRBJ1-2	TGTGCCAGCAGCCCACCGACGACAGCCAGCTATGGCTACACCTTC	CASSPPTTASYGYTF
-	-	TRBV4-1	TRBJ1-4	TGCGCCAGCAGCCAAATACTGCAGGTGGATGAAAAACTGTTTTTT	CASSQILQVDEKLFF
-	TRBD2	TRBV7-9	TRBJ2-1	TGTTCCAGCAGCTCGACCACCGGGACTAGCGGCTACAATGAGCAGTTCTTC	CSSSSTTGTSGYNEQFF
-	-	TRBV28	TRBJ2-3	TGTGCCAGCTTACCGGGTTTCCGAGATACGCAGTATTTT	CASLPGFRDTQYF
-	-	TRBV19	TRBJ2-1	TGTGCCAGTAGCGGCGGGAATGAGCAGTTCTTC	CASSGGNEQFF
once	TRBD1	TRBV19	TRBJ1-5	TGTGCCAGTAGTATAGTTGGGGACAGGGCGGCCCAGCCCCAGCATTTT	CASSIVGDRAAQPQHF
-	-	TRBV29-1	TRBJ1-3	TGCAGCGTTGAGTCCGGGATCTCTGGAAACACCATATATTTT	CSVESGISGNTIYF
-	TRBD1	TRBV5-1	TRBJ1-3	TGCGCCAGCAGCCGCACCGGGACAGACTCTGGAAACACCATATATTTT	CASSRTGTDSGNTIYF
-	TRBD2	TRBV19	TRBJ2-7	TGTGCCAGTAGTCCCTGGTTGAGCGGGAGTATGTACGAGCAGTACTTC	CASSPWLSGSMYEQYF
-	TRBD1	TRBV7-6	TRBJ2-7	TGTGCCAGCAGCTTAGCCCCGACAGGGGGCATCGACGAGCAGTACTTC	CASSLAPTGGIDEQYF
-	TRBD1	TRBV25-1	TRBJ2-1	TGTGCCAGCAGTAAGACAGGGAGCCGCTCCTACAATGAGCAGTTCTTC	CASSKTGSRSYNEQFF
-	-	TRBV18	TRBJ1-6	TGTGCCAGCTCACGGGGGGGAGGTAATTCACCCCTCCACTTT	CASSRGGGNSPLHF
few	-	TRBV5-1	TRBJ2-5	TGCGCCAGCAGGGCCCAAGAGACCCAGTACTTC	CASRAQETQYF
-	-	TRBV5-6	TRBJ1-5	TGTGCCAGCAGTTCCCGGCGGGATCAGCCCCAGCATTTT	CASSSRRDQPQHF
-	TRBD1	TRBV9	TRBJ2-3	TGTGCCAGCAGCGTCGGACAGGGGGCTCGAGCAGATACGCAGTATTTT	CASSVGQGARADTQYF
once	TRBD2	TRBV7-6	TRBJ2-7	TGTGCCAGCAGCGCTAAGGGGTTCGGAGCGGGGATTTCCTACGAGCAGTACTTC	CASSAKGFGAGISYEQYF
-	TRBD2	TRBV28	TRBJ2-7	TGTGCCAGCAGTTCCCTAGCGGGCCCCAGCCCCTACGAGCAGTACTTC	CASSSLAGPSPYEQYF
-	TRBD1	TRBV6-1	TRBJ1-1	TGTGCCACTCGACAGGGACCTGTGGACACTGAAGCTTTCTTT	CATRQGPVDTEAFF